The next 8 T cell receptor beta chains were all read from a single sample in a study of radiotherapy plus CTLA-4 blockade in lung cancer. Profiling relied on immunoSEQ multiplex PCR, and the TCRdb table lists in-frame clones only, not all of them. The sample contains 30,000 to 40,000 clones, approximately 89% of which appear only once. The specimen was peripheral blood, collected from a patient treated with radiotherapy plus ipilimumab. These receptors all stem from a human donor with non-small cell lung cancer who had stable disease on radiotherapy plus ipilimumab.

The table lists this clone with a few counts. The J gene is TRBJ1-1, the V gene TRBV7-2; 7 bases match TRBD1. The CDR3 totals 13 residues. CDR1 and CDR2 (germline): SGHTA, FQGNSA. The ends lost 7 bases at V and 4 bases at J; junction bases unmatched: 6. The CDR3 spells CASTGYRGTEAFF. The CDR3 DNA is TGTGCCAGCACGGGGTACAGGGGCACTGAAGCTTTCTTT.

The chain employs TRBV9 and TRBJ2-7, with 9 positions matching TRBD1. The V gene's germline CDR1 is SGDLS and CDR2 YYNGEE. The CDR3 contains 15 residues. The V segment lost 4 bases and the J segment 3 bases; nucleotides outside the gene matches: 8. The CDR3 bases are TGTGCCAGCAGCCCCCAGACGACAGGGGGCTACGAGCAGTACTTC. It yields the protein CASSPQTTGGYEQYF.

The sample holds one count of this clone. The J gene is TRBJ1-1, the V gene TRBV6-5; tentative D call: TRBD1 (6 bases). The CDR3 has 13 residues. V lost 5 bases and J 4 bases, leaving 11 bases between the germline ends. The germline V gene encodes CDR1 MNHEY and CDR2 SVGAGI. This CDR3 is CASSKQGTTEAFF. In DNA form, the CDR3 reads TGTGCCAGCAGTAAACAGGGTACCACTGAAGCTTTCTTT.

The rearrangement joins TRBV29-1 to TRBJ1-5; possible D gene TRBD1, 5 bases. The V gene's germline CDR1 is SQVTM and CDR2 ANQGSEA. This CDR3 is built from 14 residues. Trimming shortened V by 5 bases and J by 0 bases, and 11 bases separated the two germline ends. CDR3 sequence reads: CSVSETDSNQPQHF. DNA for the CDR3: TGCAGCGTTTCAGAGACAGATAGCAATCAGCCCCAGCATTTT.

This clone was recorded only once. The genes are TRBV4-3 and TRBJ2-1; possibly TRBD1 for D (6 bases). The CDR3 is made up of 14 amino acids. CDR1 is LGHNA and CDR2 is YSLEER in the germline V gene. V dropped 4 bases and J dropped 6 bases, with 13 bases sitting between them. This CDR3 reads CASSLSRGGNEQFF. Here the CDR3 DNA reads TGCGCCAGCAGCCTGTCCAGAGGGGGCAATGAGCAGTTCTTC.

The gene calls are TRBV4-1 and TRBJ2-7; TRBD2 aligns across 7 bases. CDR3 length: 18 residues. Germline V lookup: CDR1 MGHRA, CDR2 YSYEKL. The V and J ends lost 1 base and 3 bases, in that order; junction bases with no gene match: 15. The CDR3 here is CASSQGALRREKHYEQYF. DNA of the CDR3: TGCGCCAGCAGCCAAGGGGCCCTTCGGCGGGAGAAACACTACGAGCAGTACTTC.

The V call is TRBV7-2, the J call TRBJ2-7, with 8 bases fitting TRBD2. Germline CDR1 is SGHTA and CDR2 is FQGNSA. The V gene end was trimmed by 5 bases and the J gene end by 6 bases; junction bases not matched to a gene: 6. The CDR3 has 13 amino acids. The CDR3 DNA reads as TGTGCCAGCAGCCCCCGGCTAGCGGGCGAGCAGTACTTC. It is translated as CASSPRLAGEQYF.

The chain carries TRBV7-2 and TRBJ2-7, with TRBD2 as a possible D gene (6 bases). V shed 4 bases and J shed 7 bases, with 17 bases lying between them. Germline loops: CDR1 SGHTA, CDR2 FQGNSA. The CDR3 consists of 14 residues. The CDR3 nucleotides read TGTGCCAGCAGCTCTGCGGGGCCTTGGGGTGAGCAGTACTTC. Translated: CASSSAGPWGEQYF.